The 13 T cell receptor beta chains given below trace back to one sample, sequenced in a study of cytotoxic CD8 clonotypes in ibrutinib-treated CLL. Libraries were prepared by immunoSEQ multiplex PCR; TCRdb keeps only in-frame clonotypes and omits some of them. The sample holds around 40,000 clones; about three quarters are singletons and the top ten take about 9.5%. This specimen was PBMCs, taken at disease progression, from a patient treated with ibrutinib. These receptors all stem from a human donor with chronic lymphocytic leukemia.

The chain joins TRBV10-1 to TRBJ2-5, with TRBD2 as a possible D gene (6 bases). The CDR3 spans 15 residues. Germline values: CDR1 WNHNN, CDR2 SYGVQD (reference sequence). V lost 2 bases to trimming and J lost 5 bases, with 15 bases between them. In DNA form, the CDR3 reads TGCGCCAGCAGTGAGGTGGGGGGAGCTAAGGAGACCCAGTACTTC. This translates into CASSEVGGAKETQYF.

The V gene is TRBV11-2, the J gene TRBJ2-5; tentative D call: TRBD2 (6 bases). Germline loops: CDR1 SGHAT, CDR2 FQNNGV. V lost 5 bases and J lost 1, with 11 bases in between. This CDR3 contains 14 residues. CDR3 loop: CASSPTGLQETQYF. The CDR3 coding sequence is TGTGCCAGCAGCCCAACGGGACTCCAAGAGACCCAGTACTTC.

The chain links TRBV6-1 to TRBJ2-5; D perhaps matches TRBD1 (7 bases). Germline CDR1 reads MNHNS; CDR2 reads SASEGT. The CDR3 length is 13 residues. With 11 bases removed from V and 1 base from J, the gap between germline ends came to 14 bases. In DNA form, the CDR3 reads TGTGCCTGCCAGGGGGACTTCCAAGAGACCCAGTACTTC. As protein: CACQGDFQETQYF.

The rearrangement uses TRBV5-6 and TRBJ2-1; D call uncertain. The CDR3 consists of 13 residues. The V end was cut by 3 bases, the J end by 8 bases, with 12 bases between. Germline values: CDR1 SGHDT, CDR2 YYEEEE. CDR3 in amino acids: CASSSLPRHEQFF. The CDR3 coding sequence is TGTGCCAGCAGCTCGTTGCCCCGCCATGAGCAGTTCTTC.

The rearrangement joins TRBV6-6 to TRBJ2-3; D is ambiguous. This CDR3 is 14 amino acids long. CDR1 is MNHNY and CDR2 is SVGAGI in the germline V gene (reference sequence). V lost 10 bases and J 4 bases, leaving 18 bases between the germline ends. CDR3 loop: CATSKGRRPDTQYF. As DNA, the CDR3 is TGTGCCACCTCGAAGGGCCGACGGCCAGATACGCAGTATTTT.

V and J are TRBV27 and TRBJ1-4, with 12 bases identical to TRBD1. The junction had 9 bases not matched to a gene; V was cut back by 6 bases and J by 13 bases. Germline V gene data show CDR1 as MNHEY and CDR2 as SMNVEV (reference sequence). The CDR3 has 14 residues. CDR3 in DNA: TGTGCCAGCAGCGGGGACAGGGGGCCTTTTAGACTGTTTTTT. The encoded protein is CASSGDRGPFRLFF.

The V and J genes are TRBV18 and TRBJ2-7; 9 positions match TRBD2. J lost 6 bases, V lost 2 bases, and 8 bases had no gene match. Germline V gives CDR1 KGHSH, CDR2 LQKENI. This CDR3 has 15 amino acids. The CDR3 DNA reads TGTGCCAGCTCACCATTAGCGGGAGCGTCTGTCGAGCAGTACTTC. This gives the protein CASSPLAGASVEQYF. The full variable domain, its missing parts supplied by reference TRBV18 and TRBJ2-7, is NAGVMQNPRHLVRRRGQEARLRCSPMKGHSHVYWYRQLPEEGLKFMVYLQKENIIDESGMPKERFSAEFPKEGPSILRIQQVVRGDSAAYFCASSPLAGASVEQYFGPGTRLTVT.

This clone has just one count. The chain carries TRBV19 and TRBJ2-3; D is unclear. The CDR3 consists of 14 residues. V lost 8 bases to trimming and J lost 1 base, with 13 bases between them. Germline V CDR1 and CDR2: LNHDA, SQIVND (reference sequence). Here the CDR3 reads CASSSATGTDTQYF. As DNA, the CDR3 is TGTGCCAGTTCTTCAGCTACTGGCACAGATACGCAGTATTTT.

V gene TRBV10-2 combines with J gene TRBJ2-4; possibly TRBD2 for D (7 bases). Trimming stripped 1 base from V and 6 bases from J, with 13 bases between. The CDR3 is made up of 15 amino acids. From germline, CDR1 is WSHSY and CDR2 SAAADI. The CDR3 nucleotides read TGCGCCAGCAGTGAGTTGGGGGGGCTCGTAAACATTCAGTACTTC. It specifies CASSELGGLVNIQYF.

This clone was observed a few times. This chain uses TRBV4-1 with TRBJ2-1; D uncertain. CDR1 is MGHRA and CDR2 is YSYEKL in the germline V gene. V shed 2 bases and J shed 6 bases, with 14 bases lying between them. The CDR3 runs to 15 residues. The chain's CDR3 is CASSQFQWGGNEQFF. In nucleotides, the CDR3 is TGCGCCAGCAGCCAATTCCAGTGGGGTGGCAATGAGCAGTTCTTC.

The chain is built from TRBV5-1 and TRBJ1-1, with D possibly TRBD1 on 6 matching bases. This CDR3 is 13 amino acids long. CDR1 and CDR2 (germline): SGHRS, YFSETQ. Deletions cut 4 bases from V and 6 bases from J, with 13 bases between. CDR3 residues: CASSPGQTAEAFF. In DNA, the CDR3 is TGCGCCAGCAGCCCTGGACAGACCGCTGAAGCTTTCTTT.

This clone was picked up one time. This sequence joins TRBV5-4 and TRBJ2-1; TRBD2 aligns across 10 bases. Trimming removed 1 base from V and 2 bases from J; junction bases left unmatched: 9. Germline V gene lookup returns CDR1 SGHNT and CDR2 YYREEE (reference sequence). The CDR3 has 18 residues. CDR3 residues: CASSLSVLAGEPYNEQFF. The CDR3 DNA is TGTGCCAGCAGCTTGAGTGTCCTAGCGGGAGAGCCCTACAATGAGCAGTTCTTC.

The chain joins TRBV29-1 to TRBJ1-1, with TRBD1 as a possible D gene (5 bases). Germline loops: CDR1 SQVTM, CDR2 ANQGSEA. V was trimmed by 4 bases and J by 3 bases, leaving 15 bases between them. CDR3 length equals 14 residues. The CDR3 DNA sequence: TGCAGCGTTGCTGTGGGGGGGGGTTACACTGAAGCTTTCTTT. It encodes CSVAVGGGYTEAFF. Using reference TRBV29-1 and TRBJ1-1 for the parts outside the CDR3, the full variable domain is SAVISQKPSRDICQRGTSLTIQCQVDSQVTMMFWYRQQPGQSLTLIATANQGSEATYESGFVIDKFPISRPNLTFSTLTVSNMSPEDSSIYLCSVAVGGGYTEAFFGQGTRLTVV.